These T cell receptor beta chains were read from a single sample in a study of blood T cell repertoires in COVID-19. TCRdb's copy holds only in-frame clones and misses some; the assay was immunoSEQ multiplex PCR. The sample records approximately 150,000 clones, 75% to 85% being singletons. Source material: peripheral blood. These TCRs come from a man aged 60 to 75 with acute or convalescent COVID-19. CDR3s include the opening cysteine and the closing phenylalanine or tryptophan. A D gene is named only where the DNA matches it firmly. The size field is filled for only some rows; it gives once, few, many or a size class.

TRBV10-1	TRBD2	.	TRBJ2-3	CATKLAGSDTQYF	TGCGCCACCAAACTAGCGGGATCAGATACGCAGTATTTT
TRBV30	TRBD2	.	TRBJ2-1	CAWTSLGASGGEQFF	TGTGCCTGGACCTCCCTGGGGGCTAGCGGGGGTGAGCAGTTCTTC
TRBV29-1	.	once	TRBJ2-3	CSVESGQTGTDTQYF	TGCAGCGTTGAGAGTGGGCAGACCGGCACAGATACGCAGTATTTT
TRBV18	TRBD1	once	TRBJ2-3	CASSRGTGPTDTQYF	TGTGCCAGCTCACGGGGGACAGGACCCACAGATACGCAGTATTTT
TRBV3-1/TRBV3-2	TRBD1	.	TRBJ2-1	CASSRRDSYNEQFF	TGTGCCAGCAGCCGCCGGGACAGCTACAATGAGCAGTTCTTC
TRBV5-6	.	.	TRBJ2-7	CASSLGRGEQYF	TGTGCCAGCAGCTTGGGGCGGGGCGAGCAGTACTTC
TRBV20-1	TRBD2	.	TRBJ2-7	CSAGRGNEQYF	TGCAGTGCCGGGCGGGGGAACGAGCAGTACTTC
TRBV6-6	.	.	TRBJ2-7	CASSYDWDSYYEQYF	TGTGCCAGCAGTTATGATTGGGACTCATACTACGAGCAGTACTTC
TRBV19	TRBD1	.	TRBJ1-5	CASSIDMAGGRQPQHF	TGTGCCAGTAGTATAGATATGGCAGGGGGCCGCCAGCCCCAGCATTTT
TRBV18	TRBD1	.	TRBJ2-7	CASSPPKGQGPYEQYF	TGTGCCAGCTCACCACCGAAGGGACAGGGGCCCTACGAGCAGTACTTC
TRBV3-1/TRBV3-2	.	.	TRBJ2-1	CASIRSGGNEQFF	TGTGCCAGCATTCGCTCCGGGGGTAATGAGCAGTTCTTC
TRBV2	.	.	TRBJ1-2	CASSETGRGYGYTF	TGTGCCAGCAGTGAAACGGGGAGAGGCTATGGCTACACCTTC
TRBV5-1	.	many	TRBJ1-2	CASSPADPGYGYTF	TGCGCCAGCAGCCCCGCGGATCCCGGGTATGGCTACACCTTC
TRBV11-2	.	.	TRBJ1-3	CASSLLYSGNTIYF	TGTGCCAGCAGCTTACTGTATTCTGGAAACACCATATATTTT
TRBV6-5	.	.	TRBJ2-1	CASSSSEGYNEQFF	TGTGCCAGCAGTTCGTCGGAGGGCTACAATGAGCAGTTCTTC
TRBV28	.	few	TRBJ1-2	CASSPVDRHYGYTF	TGTGCCAGCAGTCCGGTAGACAGACACTATGGCTACACCTTC
TRBV27	TRBD1	.	TRBJ2-1	CASSFGQGAFEQFF	TGTGCCAGCAGTTTCGGACAGGGGGCTTTCGAGCAGTTCTTC
TRBV19	.	once	TRBJ1-2	CASSSHGGTTDTF	TGTGCCAGTAGTTCCCACGGTGGGACAACTGACACCTTC
TRBV6-1	TRBD2	once	TRBJ2-7	CASSEGTIRLAGAYEQYF	TGTGCCAGCAGTGAAGGGACGATCAGACTAGCGGGGGCCTACGAGCAGTACTTC
TRBV4-1	TRBD2	.	TRBJ2-1	CASSQGLGAGGGYNEQFF	TGCGCCAGCAGCCAAGGATTAGGGGCGGGAGGTGGCTACAATGAGCAGTTCTTC
TRBV11-3	TRBD1	once	TRBJ2-2	CASSPTGIGTGELFF	TGTGCCAGCAGCCCGACAGGGATAGGGACCGGGGAGCTGTTTTTT
TRBV30	TRBD2	.	TRBJ2-3	CAWEAGGTDTQYF	TGTGCCTGGGAGGCGGGAGGCACAGATACGCAGTATTTT
TRBV3-1/TRBV3-2	.	.	TRBJ2-4	CASRLSTLTEKNIQYF	TGTGCCAGCAGACTCTCGACACTGACAGAAAAAAACATTCAGTACTTC
TRBV24-1	TRBD2	.	TRBJ2-3	CATKGLYTDTQYF	TGTGCCACCAAGGGACTATACACAGATACGCAGTATTTT
TRBV18	.	.	TRBJ2-2	CASSLAGLSNTGELFF	TGTGCCAGCTCACTAGCTGGACTATCGAACACCGGGGAGCTGTTTTTT
TRBV28	TRBD1	few	TRBJ2-3	CASSSRFRTGVTDTQYF	TGTGCCAGCAGTTCTAGGTTCCGGACAGGGGTCACAGATACGCAGTATTTT
TRBV2	TRBD1	.	TRBJ1-1	CASNPLTGDSGTFF	TGTGCCAGCAACCCACTTACAGGGGATTCTGGAACTTTCTTT
TRBV6-1	TRBD1	.	TRBJ1-3	CASSEYGRGPGNTIYF	TGTGCCAGCAGTGAATATGGCAGGGGGCCTGGAAACACCATATATTTT
TRBV5-6	.	once	TRBJ1-6	CASRPYRVRFSPLHF	TGTGCCAGCAGACCGTACAGGGTTCGTTTTTCACCCCTCCACTTT
TRBV2	TRBD2	.	TRBJ2-5	CASRTSEYQETQYF	TGTGCCAGCAGGACTAGCGAGTACCAAGAGACCCAGTACTTC
TRBV28	TRBD1	.	TRBJ1-1	CASRPGQGKNTEAFF	TGTGCCAGCAGACCTGGACAGGGGAAGAACACTGAAGCTTTCTTT
TRBV7-3	.	once	TRBJ2-1	CASSLTILGARNEQFF	TGTGCCAGCAGCTTAACGATATTGGGGGCGCGGAATGAGCAGTTCTTC
TRBV5-4	TRBD2	few	TRBJ2-3	CASSSPLGGSGTDTQYF	TGTGCCAGCAGCTCCCCTTTGGGCGGGAGCGGCACAGATACGCAGTATTTT
TRBV5-6	.	.	TRBJ1-6	CASSLLGVSGSPLHF	TGTGCCAGCAGCTTGTTAGGGGTCTCTGGATCACCCCTCCACTTT
TRBV7-9	.	.	TRBJ2-3	CASSLAGASVDTQYF	TGTGCCAGCAGCTTGGCGGGGGCAAGTGTGGATACGCAGTATTTT
TRBV4-2	.	few	TRBJ2-5	CASSVAEQETQYF	TGTGCCAGCAGTGTAGCGGAGCAAGAGACCCAGTACTTC
TRBV9	.	few	TRBJ2-3	CASSSTDTQYF	TGTGCCAGCAGCTCAACAGATACGCAGTATTTT
TRBV18	.	.	TRBJ2-5	CASSLGQNQETQYF	TGTGCCAGCTCACTTGGACAGAACCAAGAGACCCAGTACTTC
TRBV10-1	.	.	TRBJ2-4	CASSEGGSKNIQYF	TGCGCCAGCAGTGAAGGGGGTTCCAAAAACATTCAGTACTTC
TRBV7-6	TRBD1	.	TRBJ2-1	CASSLEGTGATNEQFF	TGTGCCAGCAGCTTAGAAGGGACAGGGGCTACCAATGAGCAGTTCTTC
TRBV29-1	.	.	TRBJ2-3	CSVETSTSTDTQYF	TGCAGCGTTGAGACTTCAACTAGCACAGATACGCAGTATTTT
TRBV19	.	.	TRBJ2-7	CASSIDAGSYEQYF	TGTGCCAGTAGTATAGATGCAGGTAGCTACGAGCAGTACTTC
TRBV2	TRBD1	.	TRBJ2-7	CASSVGQGSYEQYF	TGTGCCAGCAGTGTGGGACAGGGCTCCTACGAGCAGTACTTC
TRBV9	.	few	TRBJ2-2	CASSVPRTAANTGELFF	TGTGCCAGCAGCGTGCCCCGGACAGCAGCGAACACCGGGGAGCTGTTTTTT
TRBV2	TRBD1	.	TRBJ1-3	CASSGQGSGSGNTIYF	TGTGCCAGCAGTGGACAGGGGTCGGGCTCTGGAAACACCATATATTTT
TRBV7-9	TRBD2	few	TRBJ2-1	CASSSSVLRLASYNEQFF	TGTGCCAGCAGCTCATCGGTCCTACGACTAGCATCCTACAATGAGCAGTTCTTC
TRBV28	.	.	TRBJ2-5	CASSLGAGLQETQYF	TGTGCCAGCAGTTTAGGGGCAGGCCTCCAAGAGACCCAGTACTTC
TRBV19	TRBD2	.	TRBJ2-1	CASSIGLVYEQFF	TGTGCCAGTAGTATCGGACTAGTCTATGAGCAGTTCTTC
TRBV7-9	TRBD1	many	TRBJ1-3	CASSGGTGHSGNTIYF	TGTGCCAGCAGCGGCGGGACAGGGCACTCTGGAAACACCATATATTTT
TRBV30	.	.	TRBJ1-2	CAWEVNYGYTF	TGTGCCTGGGAGGTTAACTATGGCTACACCTTC
TRBV7-9	TRBD1	few	TRBJ1-4	CASSFGTALLEKLFF	TGTGCCAGCAGCTTTGGGACAGCATTATTGGAAAAACTGTTTTTT
TRBV30	TRBD2	.	TRBJ2-5	CAWRGTSGPDGETQYF	TGTGCCTGGAGGGGGACTAGCGGACCGGATGGGGAGACCCAGTACTTC
TRBV30	.	.	TRBJ1-5	CAWSVRGEGNQPQHF	TGTGCCTGGAGTGTGCGGGGAGAAGGCAATCAGCCCCAGCATTTT
TRBV5-5	.	.	TRBJ2-1	CASSSPDYGLGTEQFF	TGTGCCAGCAGCTCTCCAGACTATGGACTTGGCACTGAGCAGTTCTTC
TRBV27	TRBD2	.	TRBJ2-7	CASSWTGGSSYEQYF	TGTGCCAGCAGTTGGACGGGGGGGTCCTCCTACGAGCAGTACTTC
TRBV28	TRBD2	.	TRBJ2-1	CASSLWASGRDTNEQFF	TGTGCCAGCAGTTTATGGGCTAGCGGGAGGGATACCAATGAGCAGTTCTTC
TRBV19	.	.	TRBJ1-3	CASFSGTPSGNTIYF	TGTGCCAGCTTTTCCGGGACACCGTCTGGAAACACCATATATTTT
TRBV4-2	TRBD1	.	TRBJ2-5	CASSQQGAQETQYF	TGTGCCAGCAGCCAACAGGGGGCCCAAGAGACCCAGTACTTC
TRBV5-1	.	.	TRBJ2-1	CASSLALANKNEQFF	TGCGCCAGCAGCTTGGCTCTAGCCAATAAGAATGAGCAGTTCTTC
TRBV11-2	.	.	TRBJ2-1	CASSLDFRQRVYNEQFF	TGTGCCAGCAGCTTAGATTTTCGGCAGCGGGTATACAATGAGCAGTTCTTC